The rows below give T cell receptor beta chains drawn from one sample of a study of cytotoxic CD8 clonotypes in ibrutinib-treated CLL. Sequencing used immunoSEQ multiplex PCR; TCRdb keeps in-frame clones, though not all of them. The repertoire holds approximately 150,000 clones, with approximately 90% as singletons. The specimen was PBMCs, collected at disease progression, from a patient treated with ibrutinib. The origin of the receptors is a human donor with chronic lymphocytic leukemia. Both conserved end residues are part of each CDR3. The D gene is left open where the match is weak. Expanded clones get a size class; other rows say once, few or many, or leave the size out.

CDR3nt: TGTGCCAGCAGCTTCGAACCATCCGGGACAGGGCCCGGAAACACCATATATTTT
CDR3aa: CASSFEPSGTGPGNTIYF
j_gene: TRBJ1-3
abundance: NA
v_gene: TRBV13
d_gene: TRBD1

CDR3nt: TGTGCCAGCAGCTTAGAAGCAGGGGTGAACACTGAAGCTTTCTTT
CDR3aa: CASSLEAGVNTEAFF
j_gene: TRBJ1-1
abundance: NA
v_gene: TRBV7-2
d_gene: NA

CDR3nt: TGTGCCAGCAGCTTGCGGGGACACCGAGAGACCCAGTACTTC
CDR3aa: CASSLRGHRETQYF
j_gene: TRBJ2-5
abundance: NA
v_gene: TRBV5-6
d_gene: NA

CDR3nt: TGTGCCAGCAGCTTGGGTGTGGGGGAAAGCTATGGCTACACCTTC
CDR3aa: CASSLGVGESYGYTF
j_gene: TRBJ1-2
abundance: few
v_gene: TRBV7-3
d_gene: NA

CDR3nt: TGTGCCTGGAGACCCCCGGGAGCGGGAGATACGCAGTATTTT
CDR3aa: CAWRPPGAGDTQYF
j_gene: TRBJ2-3
abundance: NA
v_gene: TRBV30
d_gene: NA

CDR3nt: TGCGCCAGCAGCCAAGAACAAAGCGGTACCTACGAGCAGTACTTC
CDR3aa: CASSQEQSGTYEQYF
j_gene: TRBJ2-7
abundance: NA
v_gene: TRBV4-1
d_gene: NA

CDR3nt: TGTGCCAGCAGCTTAGTGTTGGTTGGTGACAATGAGCAGTTCTTC
CDR3aa: CASSLVLVGDNEQFF
j_gene: TRBJ2-1
abundance: NA
v_gene: TRBV7-9
d_gene: NA

CDR3nt: TGTGCCAGCAGTCAGCGCTACGAGCAGTACTTC
CDR3aa: CASSQRYEQYF
j_gene: TRBJ2-7
abundance: NA
v_gene: TRBV7-2
d_gene: NA

CDR3nt: TGTGCTAGTGGTTTGCATATACAAGGAAATCAGCCCCAGCATTTT
CDR3aa: CASGLHIQGNQPQHF
j_gene: TRBJ1-5
abundance: NA
v_gene: TRBV12-5
d_gene: NA

CDR3nt: TGTGCCAGCAGCCAAGGTTTTTCAGGACAGACCTACGAGCAGTACTTC
CDR3aa: CASSQGFSGQTYEQYF
j_gene: TRBJ2-7
abundance: NA
v_gene: TRBV14
d_gene: NA

CDR3nt: TGTGCCAGCAGTTACATCAGGGGAGGAGGCTACACCTTC
CDR3aa: CASSYIRGGGYTF
j_gene: TRBJ1-2
abundance: NA
v_gene: TRBV6-5
d_gene: NA

CDR3nt: TGTGCCAGCAGCACCCGATCAAGCAGGGTAGGCACTGAAGCTTTCTTT
CDR3aa: CASSTRSSRVGTEAFF
j_gene: TRBJ1-1
abundance: NA
v_gene: TRBV11-3
d_gene: NA

CDR3nt: TGTGCCAGCAGCTTAGACGCGGGGGACAGGCCCAACAGCGAGCAGTACTTC
CDR3aa: CASSLDAGDRPNSEQYF
j_gene: TRBJ2-7
abundance: NA
v_gene: TRBV7-2
d_gene: NA

CDR3nt: TGCGCCAGCAGCCAAGATAGAGGAAACGGGGGGGTGGGAGGCTACACCTTC
CDR3aa: CASSQDRGNGGVGGYTF
j_gene: TRBJ1-2
abundance: NA
v_gene: TRBV4-3
d_gene: NA

CDR3nt: TGTGCCAGCAGCCCGGGGGGGGGCAATCAGCCCCAGCATTTT
CDR3aa: CASSPGGGNQPQHF
j_gene: TRBJ1-5
abundance: NA
v_gene: TRBV7-9
d_gene: NA

CDR3nt: TGTGCCAGCAGCCACCGACTAGCGGGAGCCATAATGGAAGAGACCCAGTACTTC
CDR3aa: CASSHRLAGAIMEETQYF
j_gene: TRBJ2-5
abundance: NA
v_gene: TRBV5-4
d_gene: TRBD2

CDR3nt: TGTGCCAGCAGCATATCGGGGCAGGGTAATGAAAAACTGTTTTTT
CDR3aa: CASSISGQGNEKLFF
j_gene: TRBJ1-4
abundance: NA
v_gene: TRBV7-8
d_gene: NA

CDR3nt: TGTGCCTGGAGGGGGCCCGGAGGCAATCAGCCCCAGCATTTT
CDR3aa: CAWRGPGGNQPQHF
j_gene: TRBJ1-5
abundance: NA
v_gene: TRBV30
d_gene: NA

CDR3nt: TGTGCCAGCAGAAATCCGGGACTAGCGGGACCCGAGCAGTACTTC
CDR3aa: CASRNPGLAGPEQYF
j_gene: TRBJ2-7
abundance: NA
v_gene: TRBV28
d_gene: TRBD2

CDR3nt: TGTGCCAGCAGCCGTGACACCTTCGAGGGGGAGCAGTACTTC
CDR3aa: CASSRDTFEGEQYF
j_gene: TRBJ2-7
abundance: NA
v_gene: TRBV11-2
d_gene: NA

CDR3nt: TGTGCCAGTAGTCTGCAACAGGGGGCCGTCGGGGAGCTGTTTTTT
CDR3aa: CASSLQQGAVGELFF
j_gene: TRBJ2-2
abundance: NA
v_gene: TRBV19
d_gene: TRBD1

CDR3nt: TGTGCCAGCAGTGGAGCAATTAATGAAAAACTGTTTTTT
CDR3aa: CASSGAINEKLFF
j_gene: TRBJ1-4
abundance: NA
v_gene: TRBV6-1
d_gene: NA

CDR3nt: TGTGCCATCAGTGGGTCGCGTGGGGACAGGAGGACCTACGAGCAGTACTTC
CDR3aa: CAISGSRGDRRTYEQYF
j_gene: TRBJ2-7
abundance: NA
v_gene: TRBV10-3
d_gene: TRBD1

CDR3nt: TGTGCCAGCAGCGGCATGGTGAACACCGGGGAGCTGTTTTTT
CDR3aa: CASSGMVNTGELFF
j_gene: TRBJ2-2
abundance: NA
v_gene: TRBV9
d_gene: NA

CDR3nt: TGCGCCAGCAGCCTCGGTATGTCGGCCGACTACGAGCAGTACTTC
CDR3aa: CASSLGMSADYEQYF
j_gene: TRBJ2-7
abundance: NA
v_gene: TRBV4-1
d_gene: NA

CDR3nt: TGTGCCTGGAGTCCTCGTAAGGGTCATAGCACAGATACGCAGTATTTT
CDR3aa: CAWSPRKGHSTDTQYF
j_gene: TRBJ2-3
abundance: NA
v_gene: TRBV30
d_gene: NA

CDR3nt: TGTGCCATCAGTACCGGGACTAGCGGGATCTACGAGCAGTACTTC
CDR3aa: CAISTGTSGIYEQYF
j_gene: TRBJ2-7
abundance: few
v_gene: TRBV10-3
d_gene: TRBD2

CDR3nt: TGCGCCAGCAGCCCGCGGGGAGACCTAAAGCTCTATGGCTACACCTTC
CDR3aa: CASSPRGDLKLYGYTF
j_gene: TRBJ1-2
abundance: NA
v_gene: TRBV4-3
d_gene: NA